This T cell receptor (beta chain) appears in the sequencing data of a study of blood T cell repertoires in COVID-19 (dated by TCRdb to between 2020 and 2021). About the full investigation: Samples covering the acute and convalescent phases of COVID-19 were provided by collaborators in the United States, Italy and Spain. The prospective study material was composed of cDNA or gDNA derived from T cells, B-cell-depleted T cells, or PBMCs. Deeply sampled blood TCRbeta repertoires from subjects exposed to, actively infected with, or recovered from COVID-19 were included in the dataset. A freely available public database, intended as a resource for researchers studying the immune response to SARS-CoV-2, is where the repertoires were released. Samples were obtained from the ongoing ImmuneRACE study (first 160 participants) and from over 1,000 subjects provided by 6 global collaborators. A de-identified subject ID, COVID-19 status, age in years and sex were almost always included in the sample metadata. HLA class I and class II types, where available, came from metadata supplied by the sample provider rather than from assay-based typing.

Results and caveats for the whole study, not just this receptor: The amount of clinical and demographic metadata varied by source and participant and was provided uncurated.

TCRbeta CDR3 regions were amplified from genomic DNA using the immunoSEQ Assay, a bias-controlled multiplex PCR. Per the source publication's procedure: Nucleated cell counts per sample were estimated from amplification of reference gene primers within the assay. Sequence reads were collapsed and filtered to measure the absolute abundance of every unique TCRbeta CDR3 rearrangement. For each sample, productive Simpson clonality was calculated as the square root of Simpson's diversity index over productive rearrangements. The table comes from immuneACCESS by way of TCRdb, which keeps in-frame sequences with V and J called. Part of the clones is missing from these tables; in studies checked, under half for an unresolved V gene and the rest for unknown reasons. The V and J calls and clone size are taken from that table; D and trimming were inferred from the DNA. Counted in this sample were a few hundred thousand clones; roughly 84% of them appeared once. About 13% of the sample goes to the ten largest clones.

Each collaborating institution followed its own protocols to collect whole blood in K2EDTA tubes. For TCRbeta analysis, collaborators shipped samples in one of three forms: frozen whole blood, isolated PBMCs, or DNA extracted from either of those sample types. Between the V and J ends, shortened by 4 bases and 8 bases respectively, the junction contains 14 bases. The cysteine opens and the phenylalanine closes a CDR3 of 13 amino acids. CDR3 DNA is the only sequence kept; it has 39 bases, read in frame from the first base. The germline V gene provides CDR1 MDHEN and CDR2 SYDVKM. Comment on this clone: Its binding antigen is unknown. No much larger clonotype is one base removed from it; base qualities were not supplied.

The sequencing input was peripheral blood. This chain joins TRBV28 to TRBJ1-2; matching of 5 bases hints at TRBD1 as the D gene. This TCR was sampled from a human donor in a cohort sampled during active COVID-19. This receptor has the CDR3 CASSSQRGRGYTF. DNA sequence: TGTGCCAGCAGTTCGCAGCGGGGACGGGGCTACACCTTC.